The T cell receptor beta chain under discussion was sequenced for a study of a mutant IDH1 vaccine in newly diagnosed glioma. On the study more broadly: Vaccination was launched 4-6 weeks after radiotherapy alone, or with temozolomide cycles.

Measured with immunoSEQ multiplex PCR; TCRdb has only the in-frame clones, and not every one. The table includes tens of thousands of clones, about 91% detected once. Indicated time point: week 11, during vaccination. Vaccination comprised doses that each held 300 ug of mutant IDH1 20-mer peptide, plus topical imiquimod. A remark on this clone: Its target is unknown.

There are 15 residues in the CDR3. The V gene's germline CDR1 is WNHNN and CDR2 SYGVQD (reference sequence). V was pared by 9 bases and J by 1 base, with 18 bases between. The clonotype originates from a man aged 45-60 years with glioma. J is TRBJ1-1 and V is TRBV10-1, with D possibly being TRBD1 (6 bases). The sample in question was PBMCs, obtained from a glioma patient whose treatment included an IDH1 peptide vaccine. The CDR3 loop is CARGGGRGWNTEAFF. The CDR3 DNA follows: TGCGCCAGAGGGGGGGGTCGGGGTTGGAACACTGAAGCTTTCTTT.